The 23 T cell receptor beta chains presented below share a single source sample, sequenced in a study of human T cells and chemical hapten exposure. Regarding time point: patch test 2, 6 weeks after DPC sensitization. Treatment here: therapeutic diphenylcyclopropenone sensitization with weekly scalp DPC. MiXCR, applied by TCRdb to the RACE reads, yields one record per CDR3 protein. There are about 110,000 distinct CDR3 sequences in the sample; roughly a tenth occur only once, and 3.1% lies in the top ten. The sequenced sample was whole blood, obtained in connection with sensitization to the hapten diphenylcyclopropenone (DPC). These receptors were taken from a woman aged 40 to 49 with alopecia areata. Some clones in this sample may be carry-over from other donors' samples.

This clonotype showed up many times. The rearrangement uses TRBV7-8 and TRBJ2-7; possibly TRBD2 for D (5 bases). V lost 5 bases, J lost 3 bases, and 14 bases lay in between. The germline V gene encodes CDR1 SGHVS and CDR2 FQNEAQ. The CDR3 length is 14 residues. DNA of the CDR3: TGTGCCAGCAGCCTTACCCAACTAGTCTACGAGCAGTACTTC. As protein: CASSLTQLVYEQYF.

This clonotype was seen a handful of times. The chain combines TRBV6-2 or TRBV6-3 with TRBJ2-7; D uncertain. This CDR3 contains 13 residues. Germline-derived CDR1 and CDR2 are MNHEY and SVGEGT. Trimming left V 2 bases short and J 2 bases short, with 7 bases between. DNA for the CDR3: TGTGCCAGCAGTTACGGTCAGCCCTACGAGCAGTACTTC. Encoded protein: CASSYGQPYEQYF.

The sample holds many counts of this clonotype. The V gene is TRBV4-1, the J gene TRBJ2-5; D is unresolved. V was pared by 5 bases and J by 1 base, with 11 bases between. CDR3 length: 14 residues. Germline loops: CDR1 MGHRA, CDR2 YSYEKL. The CDR3 DNA follows: TGCGCCAGCAGCGAGAGGACGAGCCAAGAGACCCAGTACTTC. Translation: CASSERTSQETQYF.

The V gene is TRBV7-9, the J gene TRBJ2-7, with D unclear. The germline V and J ends were trimmed by 5 bases and 13 bases, with 9 bases remaining between them. The CDR3 runs to 9 residues. Germline V gives CDR1 SEHNR, CDR2 FQNEAQ (reference sequence). CDR3 sequence reads: CASSPGPYF. CDR3 DNA sequence: TGTGCCAGCAGCCCTGGACCATACTTC.

This clonotype was counted many times. The genes are TRBV4-1 and TRBJ1-5; TRBD1 matches at 12 bases. This CDR3 spans 16 amino acids. CDR1 and CDR2 (germline): MGHRA, YSYEKL. V lost 4 bases to trimming and J lost 5 bases; unmatched junction nucleotides: 6. CDR3 coding DNA: TGCGCCAGCAGCCGGGACAGGGGGCAGCGATATCAGCCCCAGCATTTT. This gives the protein CASSRDRGQRYQPQHF.

This chain uses TRBV11-2 with TRBJ2-1; D is unresolved. The CDR3 is 12 amino acids. V shed 1 base and J shed 8 bases, with 6 bases lying between them. Per germline, CDR1 SGHAT and CDR2 FQNNGV. The CDR3 loop is CASSLVLDEQFF. The DNA of the CDR3 is TGTGCCAGCAGCTTAGTTCTAGATGAGCAGTTCTTC. Using reference TRBV11-2 and TRBJ2-1 for the parts outside the CDR3, the full variable domain is EAGVAQSPRYKIIEKRQSVAFWCNPISGHATLYWYQQILGQGPKLLIQFQNNGVVDDSQLPKDRFSAERLKGVDSTLKIQPAKLEDSAVYLCASSLVLDEQFFGPGTRLTVL.

The chain combines TRBV18 with TRBJ2-7; 7 nucleotides match TRBD1. There are 17 residues in the CDR3. The germline gives CDR1 KGHSH, CDR2 LQKENI. Trimming at V came to 2 bases and at J to 4 bases, leaving 14 bases not matched to a gene. Here the CDR3 DNA reads TGTGCCAGCTCACCAAGTCGGGACAGTCGGTCTCCTTACGAGCAGTACTTC. As protein: CASSPSRDSRSPYEQYF.

This clonotype was detected a few times. The rearrangement joins TRBV7-2 to TRBJ2-2; 11 bases are shared with TRBD2. This CDR3 contains 17 residues. V lost 1 base and J lost 5; bases outside the gene matches: 6. Looked up from germline, CDR1 is SGHTA and CDR2 is FQGNSA. The CDR3: CASSLVIAGGPTGELFF. The CDR3, as DNA: TGTGCCAGCAGCTTAGTGATAGCGGGGGGGCCGACCGGGGAGCTGTTTTTT. The entire variable domain, with the rest obtained from reference TRBV7-2 and TRBJ2-2, is as follows: GAGVSQSPSNKVTEKGKDVELRCDPISGHTALYWYRQSLGQGLEFLIYFQGNSAPDKSGLPSDRFSAERTGGSVSTLTIQRTQQEDSAVYLCASSLVIAGGPTGELFFGEGSRLTVL.

This rearrangement joins TRBV19 to TRBJ1-4; 10 nucleotides match TRBD1. The J segment lost 7 bases and the V segment lost 11 bases, leaving 10 bases of the junction unmatched. The length of the CDR3 is 14 residues. The germline V gene encodes CDR1 LNHDA and CDR2 SQIVND (reference sequence). The CDR3 nucleotides read TGTGCCTCAGGAGGAGGACAGGGGGGTGAAAAACTGTTTTTT. Its translation: CASGGGQGGEKLFF.

This clonotype was found a few times. The rearrangement joins TRBV5-4 to TRBJ2-2; possibly TRBD2 for D (6 bases). Germline CDR1 and CDR2: SGHNT and YYREEE (reference sequence). V gave up 4 bases and J gave up 6 bases, with 7 bases separating them. This CDR3 spans 12 amino acids. The CDR3: CASSGLPGELFF. In DNA form, the CDR3 reads TGTGCCAGCAGCGGACTACCCGGGGAGCTGTTTTTT. The full variable domain, rest sourced from reference TRBV5-4 and TRBJ2-2, is ETGVTQSPTHLIKTRGQQVTLRCSSQSGHNTVSWYQQALGQGPQFIFQYYREEENGRGNFPPRFSGLQFPNYSSELNVNALELDDSALYLCASSGLPGELFFGEGSRLTVL.

This clonotype was recorded many times. This chain connects TRBV5-1 to TRBJ2-3, with TRBD1 matching over 9 bases. Germline CDR1 reads SGHRS; CDR2 reads YFSETQ. There are 16 residues in the CDR3. V was pared by 0 bases and J by 6 bases, with 8 bases of the junction left unmatched. The CDR3 nucleotides read TGCGCCAGCAGCTTGGGCGTTACAGGGGGCGCCGATACGCAGTATTTT. Translating gives CASSLGVTGGADTQYF.

This clonotype was picked up many times. The chain employs TRBV29-1 and TRBJ2-3; D is possibly TRBD1 or TRBD2 (5 bases each). The CDR3 loop spans 13 amino acids. The germline V gene has CDR1 SQVTM and CDR2 ANQGSEA. V was trimmed by 2 bases and J by 0 bases, leaving 6 bases between them. DNA for the CDR3: TGCAGCGTTGAAAGGGACAGCACAGATACGCAGTATTTT. Protein product: CSVERDSTDTQYF.

This clonotype was picked up many times. This chain links TRBV20-1 with TRBJ1-4; 9 bases align to TRBD1. The CDR3 runs to 15 residues. Germline values: CDR1 DFQATT, CDR2 SNEGSKA (reference sequence). V lost 2 bases to trimming and J lost 12 bases; unmatched junction nucleotides: 13. CDR3 sequence (DNA): TGCAGTGCTAGAAAGGGACAGGGTCCTACGCAGGAACTGTTTTTT. This sequence encodes CSARKGQGPTQELFF.

The genes are TRBV29-1 and TRBJ2-1; the D gene is possibly TRBD1 (7 bases). This CDR3 spans 13 amino acids. Trimming took off 6 bases at V and 7 bases at J, with 16 bases between the two ends. CDR1 and CDR2 from the germline V gene are SQVTM and ANQGSEA. The CDR3 DNA reads TGCAGCGTCGGGGGACAGTTAGGAAATGAGCAGTTCTTC. This gives the protein CSVGGQLGNEQFF.

This clonotype was detected a few times. The chain recombines TRBV27 with TRBJ1-2, with D possibly TRBD1 on 5 matching bases. V dropped 3 bases and J dropped 7 bases, with 12 bases sitting between them. This CDR3 comprises 13 residues. Germline V CDR1 and CDR2: MNHEY, SMNVEV (reference sequence). DNA for the CDR3: TGTGCCAGCAGTTTGGGCCAGGGATTTGGCTACACCTTC. It specifies CASSLGQGFGYTF.

This clonotype has just a few counts. The chain joins TRBV6-2 or TRBV6-3 to TRBJ1-2; no firm D call. Germline CDR1 reads MNHEY; CDR2 reads SVGEGT. Trimming removed 2 bases at V and 4 bases at J, with 8 bases between. CDR3 size: 13 residues. The DNA of the CDR3 is TGTGCCAGCAGTTACGAGGGATTCTATGGCTACACCTTC. This translates into CASSYEGFYGYTF.

This clonotype was picked up many times. This rearrangement joins TRBV12-3 or TRBV12-4 to TRBJ2-7; D is unresolved. The V gene lost 3 bases and the J gene lost 9 bases, with 9 bases spanning the gap. The CDR3 contains 11 residues. CDR3 region: CASSFSAAQYF. DNA of the CDR3: TGTGCCAGCAGTTTTTCTGCGGCGCAGTACTTC.

The chain combines TRBV20-1 with TRBJ1-5; D is unclear. Trimming removed 6 bases at V and 3 bases at J, with 9 bases between. CDR3 size: 12 residues. Germline assignment: CDR1 DFQATT and CDR2 SNEGSKA (reference sequence). The CDR3 DNA reads TGCAGTGCCACCCATGCCAATCAGCCCCAGCATTTT. This codes for CSATHANQPQHF.

The chain combines TRBV20-1 with TRBJ2-1, with D possibly being TRBD2 (7 bases). V was shortened by 6 bases and J by 4 bases, with 16 bases between the two germline ends. Looked up from germline, CDR1 is DFQATT and CDR2 is SNEGSKA (reference sequence). There are 14 residues in the CDR3. CDR3 coding DNA: TGCAGTGCGGCGCGGCGGGGGCCTTACAATGAGCAGTTCTTC. This encodes CSAARRGPYNEQFF.

The V call is TRBV4-3, the J call TRBJ2-1, with 7 bases identical to TRBD1. The V gene end was trimmed by 0 bases and the J gene end by 9 bases; junction bases not matched to a gene: 8. The CDR3 extends over 15 amino acids. CDR1 is LGHNA, CDR2 YSLEER, per germline. CDR3 nucleotide sequence: TGCGCCAGCAGCCAAGACAGGGGGTCTACAAGTGAGCAGTTCTTC. It encodes CASSQDRGSTSEQFF.

This chain uses TRBV5-1 with TRBJ1-1, with D perhaps TRBD1 (5 bases). The germline V gene has CDR1 SGHRS and CDR2 YFSETQ. There are 15 residues in the CDR3. Trimming took off 0 bases at V and 0 bases at J, with 9 bases between the two ends. CDR3 DNA: TGCGCCAGCAGCTTGGCCGTAGGGGTGAACACTGAAGCTTTCTTT. This encodes CASSLAVGVNTEAFF.

This clonotype was observed at least ten times. The chain combines TRBV15 with TRBJ2-7; D is perhaps TRBD2 (6 bases). The CDR3 extends over 14 amino acids. Germline values: CDR1 LNHNV, CDR2 YYDKDF (reference sequence). Trimming took 0 bases from V and 5 from J, leaving 11 bases between them. CDR3 in amino acids: CATSRDLGGNEQYF. CDR3 bases: TGTGCCACCAGCAGAGACTTAGGAGGGAACGAGCAGTACTTC.

In this sample, this clonotype turned up a few times. The chain uses TRBV10-1 and TRBJ1-2; weak D call: TRBD1 (5 bases). V gave up 3 bases and J gave up 5 bases, with 10 bases separating them. The CDR3 covers 13 residues. The germline V gene encodes CDR1 WNHNN and CDR2 SYGVQD (reference sequence). The CDR3 bases are TGCGCCAGCAGTGACATGGCAGGGTATGGCTACACCTTC. Protein product: CASSDMAGYGYTF.